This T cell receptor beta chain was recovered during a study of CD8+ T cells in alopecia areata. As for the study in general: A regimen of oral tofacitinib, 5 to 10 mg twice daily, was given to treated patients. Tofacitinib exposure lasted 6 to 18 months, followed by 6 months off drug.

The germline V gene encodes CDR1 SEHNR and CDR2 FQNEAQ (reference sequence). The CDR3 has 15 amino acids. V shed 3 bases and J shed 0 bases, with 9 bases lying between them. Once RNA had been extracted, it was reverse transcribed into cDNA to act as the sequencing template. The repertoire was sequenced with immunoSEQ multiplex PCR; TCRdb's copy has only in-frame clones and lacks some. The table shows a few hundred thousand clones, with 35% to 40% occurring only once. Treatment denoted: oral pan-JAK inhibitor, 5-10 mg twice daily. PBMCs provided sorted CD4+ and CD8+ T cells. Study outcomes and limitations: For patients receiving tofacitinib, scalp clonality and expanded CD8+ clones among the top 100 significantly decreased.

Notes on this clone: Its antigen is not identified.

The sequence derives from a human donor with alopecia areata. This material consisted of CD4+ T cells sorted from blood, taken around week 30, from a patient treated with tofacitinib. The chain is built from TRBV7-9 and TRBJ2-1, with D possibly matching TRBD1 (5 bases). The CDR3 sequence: CASSFGHISYNEQFF. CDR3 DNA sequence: TGTGCCAGCAGCTTCGGACACATCTCCTACAATGAGCAGTTCTTC. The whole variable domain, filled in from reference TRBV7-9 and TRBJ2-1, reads DTGVSQNPRHKITKRGQNVTFRCDPISEHNRLYWYRQTLGQGPEFLTYFQNEAQLEKSRLLSDRFSAERPKGSFSTLEIQRTEQGDSAMYLCASSFGHISYNEQFFGPGTRLTVL.